This T cell receptor (beta chain) came from a study of type 1 and type 2 diabetes patients. Study at large: A total of around 20 million paired-end reads came from the whole study.

Amplification started from genomic DNA. A primer set of 30 forward and 13 reverse primers amplified the CDR3. In TCRdb, the multiplex PCR reads were re-called with MiXCR into one record per CDR3 protein. The table shows about 250,000 distinct CDR3 sequences, with around 47% occurring only once. Each diabetic donor fulfilled classification criteria for either type 1 or type 2. Other autoimmune diseases and infections within the past four weeks excluded donors. Each participant gave approximately 10 milliliters of peripheral blood. Germline V gene sequence: CDR1 SQVTM, CDR2 ANQGSEA. This CDR3 is built from 13 residues. Trimming took 6 bases from V and 7 from J; bases not matched to a gene: 7.

The sequencing sample was made of peripheral blood mononuclear cells (PBMCs). The chain carries TRBV29-1 and TRBJ2-1; TRBD2 agrees at 9 bases. This clonotype was sampled from a man aged 18 to 30 with type 2 diabetes. The CDR3, as DNA: TGCAGCGTCGACCCGGGACTAGCTAATGAGCAGTTCTTC. The encoded protein is CSVDPGLANEQFF.